The following is a TCR beta chain sequence with its context. Its specific antigen is unknown. The record has no base qualities; no much larger clone is one base away. From a lookup of the germline V gene, CDR1 and CDR2 are LGHNA and YSLEER. The CDR3, cysteine through phenylalanine, is 17 amino acids long. Left in the record is the CDR3 DNA by itself, 51 bases read in frame from the first base. The trim is 2 bases for V and 0 bases for J, with a gap of 14 bases between the germline ends. The sample belongs to a study of blood T cell repertoires in COVID-19 (dated by TCRdb to 2020 to 2021). For context, the study as a whole: Collaborator samples came from the United States, Italy and Spain and covered acute and convalescent phases of COVID-19. The dataset comprised deeply sampled blood TCRbeta repertoires from subjects exposed to, actively infected with, or recovered from COVID-19. The sample metadata nearly always contained a de-identified subject ID, COVID-19 status, age in years and sex. Samples were obtained from the ongoing ImmuneRACE study (first 160 participants) and from some 1,200 subjects provided by 6 global collaborators. Where HLA class I and class II types were available, the types were taken from metadata supplied by the sample provider, not from assay-based typing. The material from the prospective study consisted of cDNA or gDNA derived from T cells, B-cell-depleted T cells, or PBMCs. The repertoires were released in a freely available public database intended as a resource for research on the immune response to SARS-CoV-2. General findings and caveats noted by the study authors: The amount of clinical and demographic metadata varied by source and participant and was provided uncurated.

The immunoSEQ Assay, a bias-controlled multiplex PCR, was used to amplify TCRbeta CDR3 regions from genomic DNA. From the authors' description of their analysis: The number of nucleated cells in each sample was estimated by amplification of reference gene primers within the assay. To quantify the absolute abundance of each unique TCRbeta CDR3 rearrangement, sequence reads were collapsed and filtered. For each sample, productive Simpson clonality was calculated as the square root of Simpson's diversity index over productive rearrangements. TCRdb mirrors the immuneACCESS table, restricted to in-frame sequences. Some clones are absent from its copies; in checked studies, under half trace to an unresolved V gene, and the reason for the others is unknown. The DNA gave D and trimming, while V, J and clone size come from that table. The sample records 90,000 to 130,000 clones, approximately 85% of which are singletons. The top ten hold 16% of the sample.

Collaborating institutions collected whole blood in K2EDTA tubes following their own protocols. For TCRbeta analysis, collaborators shipped samples as frozen whole blood, isolated PBMCs, or DNA extracted from either of those sample types. This receptor was taken from a woman aged 60-75 years with acute or convalescent COVID-19. The sequence is built from TRBV4-3 and TRBJ1-5, with a weak D call of TRBD1 (6 bases match). Sequenced input: peripheral blood. The bases are TGCGCCAGCAGCCAACCGACAGGCTACCATAGCAATCAGCCCCAGCATTTT. It translates to CASSQPTGYHSNQPQHF.